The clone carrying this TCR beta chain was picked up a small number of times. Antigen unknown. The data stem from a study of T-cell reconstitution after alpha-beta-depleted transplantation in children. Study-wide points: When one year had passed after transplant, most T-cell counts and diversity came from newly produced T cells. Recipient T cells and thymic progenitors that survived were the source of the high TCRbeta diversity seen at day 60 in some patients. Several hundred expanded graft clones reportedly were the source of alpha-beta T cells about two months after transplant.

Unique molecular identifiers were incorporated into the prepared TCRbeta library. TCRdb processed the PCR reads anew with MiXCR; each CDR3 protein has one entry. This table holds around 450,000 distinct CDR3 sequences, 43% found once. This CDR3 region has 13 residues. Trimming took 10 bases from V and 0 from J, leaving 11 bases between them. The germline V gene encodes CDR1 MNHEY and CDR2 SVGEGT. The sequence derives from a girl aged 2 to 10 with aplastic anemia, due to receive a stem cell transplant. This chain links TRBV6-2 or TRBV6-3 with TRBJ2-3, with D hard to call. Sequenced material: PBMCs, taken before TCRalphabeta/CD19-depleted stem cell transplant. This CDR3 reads CATSPVSTDTQYF. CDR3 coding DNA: TGTGCCACCAGCCCGGTGAGCACAGATACGCAGTATTTT.